The 7 T cell receptor beta chains in this list originate from one sample, sequenced in a study of T cell repertoires in cytomegalovirus infection. TCRdb re-called the reads with MiXCR, one entry per CDR3 protein. The sample holds under 850,000 distinct CDR3 sequences; 30% to 35% are singletons and the top ten take about 20%. Their antigens are not known. This material consisted of cultured PBMCs, taken from culture after CMV antigen stimulation. These receptors all come from a human donor in good health (CMV status not recorded). Some clones in this sample may be carry-over from other donors' samples.

This chain uses TRBV12-5 with TRBJ2-1; D gene ambiguous. The CDR3 totals 14 residues. Germline lookup yields CDR1 LGHNT and CDR2 FRNRAP. The germline V and J ends were trimmed by 0 bases and 5 bases, with 8 bases remaining between them. CDR3 sequence (DNA): TGTGCTAGTGGTTTGGTACTCCCTAACAATGAGCAGTTCTTC. It codes for CASGLVLPNNEQFF.

This clonotype was detected a few times. V gene TRBV28 combines with J gene TRBJ1-2; 7 bases align to TRBD1. Germline CDR1 is MDHEN and CDR2 is SYDVKM. Losses at the gene ends were 7 bases for V and 8 bases for J; bases not matched to a gene: 13. This CDR3 has 14 amino acids. Here the CDR3 reads CASTNPGQGEGYTF. DNA for the CDR3: TGTGCCAGCACTAACCCTGGGCAGGGGGAAGGCTACACCTTC.

V gene TRBV7-6 combines with J gene TRBJ2-5; TRBD1 matches 10 bases. Trimming took 5 bases from V and 6 from J; bases not matched to a gene: 18. Germline CDR1 is SGHVS and CDR2 is FNYEAQ. The CDR3 runs 18 residues. CDR3 in DNA: TGTGCCAGCAGCCACCTAGCCCAGGACAGGGGGACTGATAAGACCCAGTACTTC. Protein product: CASSHLAQDRGTDKTQYF.

CDR3 DNA: TGTGCCAGCAGTGGATCGGACAGGGGTTATCAGCCCCAGCATTTT. This codes for CASSGSDRGYQPQHF. V and J are TRBV6-8 and TRBJ1-5, with 9 bases fitting TRBD1. The CDR3 totals 15 residues. Germline V lookup: CDR1 MNHGY, CDR2 SAAAGT. V was clipped by 5 bases and J by 5 bases; unmatched bases: 7.

The chain is built from TRBV2 and TRBJ1-1; D is ambiguous. Between the trimmed V and J ends, which lost 5 bases and 4 bases, there was a span of 17 bases. This CDR3 contains 15 residues. The germline V gene has CDR1 SNHLY and CDR2 FYNNEI. The CDR3 loop reads CASSPPEGKGTEAFF. Here the CDR3 DNA reads TGTGCCAGCAGTCCACCCGAAGGTAAAGGCACTGAAGCTTTCTTT.

The chain has TRBV25-1 and TRBJ2-3; TRBD2 aligns across 8 bases. The CDR3 covers 17 residues. Germline assignment: CDR1 MGHDK and CDR2 SYGVNS. Trimming at V came to 6 bases and at J to 3 bases, leaving 14 bases not matched to a gene. CDR3 residues: CASSDAVSGSLTDTQYF. For the CDR3, the DNA is TGTGCCAGCAGCGACGCGGTCAGCGGGAGCTTGACAGATACGCAGTATTTT.

This clonotype was seen a single time. The chain combines TRBV20-1 with TRBJ1-6; TRBD1 agrees at 10 bases. Germline V gives CDR1 DFQATT, CDR2 SNEGSKA (reference sequence). Trimming at V came to 5 bases and at J to 8 bases, leaving 9 bases not matched to a gene. The CDR3 runs to 15 residues. The DNA for the CDR3 is TGCAGTGCTCAGACAGGGGGCGACGTCTATTCACCCCTCCACTTT. It codes for CSAQTGGDVYSPLHF.